Below are 26 T cell receptor beta chains sequenced from a single sample in a study of naive and memory T cell subsets. An equimolar mix of two oligonucleotides served as the beta constant-region primer for TRBC1 and TRBC2. MiXCR, run by TCRdb on the UMI-ligation and nested PCR reads, gives a single entry per CDR3 protein. The table shows tens of thousands of distinct CDR3 sequences, with 7% occurring only once. Sequencing input: central memory CD4+ T cells from blood. These receptors originate from a human donor in good health.

V usage is TRBV7-8 and J usage is TRBJ2-1; D gene ambiguous. Germline CDR1 reads SGHVS; CDR2 reads FQNEAQ. Trimming stripped 5 bases from V and 7 bases from J, with 12 bases between. The CDR3 consists of 13 residues. CDR3 DNA sequence: TGTGCCAGCAGCCTGATCGCGGAGAATGAGCAGTTCTTC. Translation gives CASSLIAENEQFF.

This clonotype was seen many times. This chain joins TRBV12-3 or TRBV12-4 and TRBJ2-7; 8 nucleotides agree with TRBD2. With V trimmed by 6 bases and J by 1 base, 11 bases remained unmatched. The CDR3 contains 16 residues. The CDR3 DNA sequence: TGTGCCAGCAGCCGCCCGGGGGTAGCGGGGTCCTACGAGCAGTACTTC. It is translated as CASSRPGVAGSYEQYF.

In this sample, this clonotype turned up a few times. The chain uses TRBV19 and TRBJ1-2; maybe TRBD1 (6 bases). CDR1 is LNHDA and CDR2 is SQIVND in the germline V gene (reference sequence). Trimming stripped 3 bases from V and 1 base from J, with 15 bases between. This CDR3 contains 16 residues. CDR3 loop: CASSITQGGGNYGYTF. The CDR3 nucleotides are TGTGCCAGTAGTATCACACAGGGCGGCGGTAACTATGGCTACACCTTC.

J is TRBJ2-5 and V is TRBV7-2; TRBD1 is a possible D gene (5 bases). CDR1 is SGHTA, CDR2 FQGNSA, per germline. Trimming took off 5 bases at V and 2 bases at J, with 9 bases between the two ends. This CDR3 has 13 amino acids. The CDR3 DNA follows: TGTGCCAGCAGCCGAGCAGGGCAAGAGACCCAGTACTTC. This translates into CASSRAGQETQYF.

The rearrangement uses TRBV18 and TRBJ2-1; 7 bases are shared with TRBD2. Germline V gene sequence: CDR1 KGHSH, CDR2 LQKENI. The CDR3 is 16 amino acids. V lost 6 bases, J lost 3 bases, and 11 bases stayed unmatched. The DNA of the CDR3 is TGTGCCAGCTCTCGCGGCGGGAGTGGGGTCTACAATGAGCAGTTCTTC. Amino acids: CASSRGGSGVYNEQFF. Complete variable domain (other parts from reference TRBV18 and TRBJ2-1): NAGVMQNPRHLVRRRGQEARLRCSPMKGHSHVYWYRQLPEEGLKFMVYLQKENIIDESGMPKERFSAEFPKEGPSILRIQQVVRGDSAAYFCASSRGGSGVYNEQFFGPGTRLTVL.

This clonotype came up many times. The V and J genes are TRBV12-3 or TRBV12-4 and TRBJ1-1; D unresolved. V was trimmed by 6 bases and J by 5 bases, leaving 7 bases between them. The CDR3 runs to 11 residues. CDR3 loop: CASRRMTEAFF. The CDR3 nucleotides read TGTGCCAGCAGACGGATGACTGAAGCTTTCTTT.

With regard to this clonotype: It may be a read error: a sequence one base away is much more abundant. The chain joins TRBV7-6 to TRBJ1-2, with 7 bases fitting TRBD1. Germline CDR1 SGHVS, CDR2 FNYEAQ. There are 14 residues in the CDR3. The CDR3 DNA sequence: TGTGCCGGCAGCCCGGGAGGGACAGACTATGGCTACACCTTC. Protein product: CAGSPGGTDYGYTF.

A few counts support this clonotype. The chain has TRBV28 and TRBJ2-7; either TRBD1 or TRBD2 may fit D (5 bases each). V gave up 7 bases and J gave up 5 bases, with 12 bases separating them. This CDR3 is 12 amino acids long. Germline V gene sequence: CDR1 MDHEN, CDR2 SYDVKM. The CDR3 DNA is TGTGCCAGCAAGAAGGGACGACACGAGCAGTACTTC. Protein: CASKKGRHEQYF.

The chain employs TRBV5-1 and TRBJ2-3; perhaps TRBD1 as D (6 bases). CDR1 SGHRS and CDR2 YFSETQ come from the germline V gene. The CDR3 runs to 14 residues. Trimming removed 8 bases at V and 2 bases at J, with 15 bases between. In nucleotides, the CDR3 is TGCGCCAGACCGAGGGACAACAACACAGATACGCAGTATTTT. Translation: CARPRDNNTDTQYF.

This clonotype was counted at least ten times. The chain links TRBV7-3 to TRBJ1-1, with D uncertain. V lost 2 bases and J lost 0, with 4 bases in between. This CDR3 is built from 13 residues. In germline, CDR1 is SGHTA, CDR2 FQGTGA. Here the CDR3 reads CASSLWLNTEAFF. The CDR3 DNA sequence: TGTGCCAGCAGCTTATGGCTGAACACTGAAGCTTTCTTT.

This clonotype occurred many times. This chain joins TRBV10-3 and TRBJ1-1; D is perhaps TRBD1 (6 bases). The CDR3 runs to 13 residues. Germline V gives CDR1 ENHRY, CDR2 SYGVKD. Between the trimmed V and J ends, which lost 4 bases and 5 bases, there was a span of 11 bases. The CDR3 nucleotides read TGTGCCATCAGTGCTCAGGGGCGGACTGAAGCTTTCTTT. Amino acid sequence: CAISAQGRTEAFF.

This chain links TRBV28 with TRBJ2-3; tentatively, D is TRBD2 (6 bases). The CDR3 extends over 15 amino acids. The V gene lost 1 base and the J gene lost 3 bases, with 11 bases spanning the gap. Germline V gene lookup returns CDR1 MDHEN and CDR2 SYDVKM. The CDR3 is CASSLSEGRTDTQYF. The CDR3 DNA is TGTGCCAGCAGTTTATCAGAGGGGAGGACAGATACGCAGTATTTT.

The sample holds many counts of this clonotype. The chain is built from TRBV20-1 and TRBJ2-1; no clear D gene. Germline loops: CDR1 DFQATT, CDR2 SNEGSKA (reference sequence). V was trimmed by 1 base and J by 8 bases, leaving 18 bases between them. The CDR3 has 15 residues. The chain's CDR3 is CSARVPGAVAHEQFF. Here the CDR3 DNA reads TGCAGTGCTAGAGTGCCAGGTGCGGTAGCACATGAGCAGTTCTTC.

In its sample, this clonotype was seen a few times. The rearrangement uses TRBV5-1 and TRBJ2-6; the match to TRBD1 covers 8 bases. The length of the CDR3 is 16 residues. Looked up from germline, CDR1 is SGHRS and CDR2 is YFSETQ. V trimming: 7 bases; J trimming: 0 bases; junction bases outside the gene matches: 6. In DNA, the CDR3 is TGCGCCAGCCGGACAGGGCAAACCTCTGGGGCCAACGTCCTGACTTTC. Its protein product is CASRTGQTSGANVLTF.

This clonotype was recorded a few times. The CDR3 region is CASSKAGTGGVSYGYTF. The CDR3, as DNA: TGTGCCAGCAGTAAGGCCGGGACAGGGGGGGTTAGCTATGGCTACACCTTC. The chain combines TRBV12-3 or TRBV12-4 with TRBJ1-2; TRBD1 agrees at 11 bases. The junction had 12 bases not matched to a gene; V was cut back by 5 bases and J by 4 bases. The CDR3 length is 17 residues.

This clonotype was seen repeatedly, ten times or more. The V gene is TRBV9, the J gene TRBJ2-1; no definite D call. Trimming took off 0 bases at V and 1 base at J, with 14 bases between the two ends. CDR1 and CDR2 (germline): SGDLS, YYNGEE. This CDR3 has 17 residues. CDR3 sequence reads: CASSVGLAETSYNEQFF. The CDR3 region has the DNA TGTGCCAGCAGCGTAGGGCTGGCAGAGACGTCCTACAATGAGCAGTTCTTC. Drawing the rest from reference TRBV9 and TRBJ2-1, the complete variable domain is DSGVTQTPKHLITATGQRVTLRCSPRSGDLSVYWYQQSLDQGLQFLIQYYNGEERAKGNILERFSAQQFPDLHSELNLSSLELGDSALYFCASSVGLAETSYNEQFFGPGTRLTVL.

This clonotype was seen many times. This chain joins TRBV18 and TRBJ1-2; maybe TRBD1 (6 bases). The ends were cut back, 0 bases at V and 6 bases at J, with 20 bases in the middle. The CDR3 is 17 residues long. From germline, CDR1 is KGHSH and CDR2 LQKENI. CDR3 bases: TGTGCCAGCTCACCACCCAGGGGAACAGGCGGACTCCATGGCTACACCTTC. Its protein is CASSPPRGTGGLHGYTF.

This clonotype turned up a few times. V and J are TRBV29-1 and TRBJ1-1, with a possible D match to TRBD1 (6 bases). The CDR3 is 11 residues long. V gave up 4 bases and J gave up 6 bases, with 9 bases separating them. Germline CDR1 SQVTM, CDR2 ANQGSEA. The CDR3 DNA follows: TGCAGCGTTGGGGGGGCCGCTGAAGCTTTCTTT. As protein: CSVGGAAEAFF.

V gene TRBV6-6 combines with J gene TRBJ2-1, with 8 positions matching TRBD2. Trimming took 5 bases from V and 3 from J; bases not matched to a gene: 18. Germline values: CDR1 MNHNY, CDR2 SVGAGI (reference sequence). The CDR3 consists of 19 residues. CDR3: CASSPGDTLGGGLYNEQFF. CDR3 in DNA: TGTGCCAGCAGTCCAGGGGATACCCTCGGGGGGGGACTCTACAATGAGCAGTTCTTC.

The chain combines TRBV14 with TRBJ2-2; TRBD1 agrees at 7 bases. V dropped 6 bases and J dropped 1; count of bases not matched to a gene: 5. Germline values: CDR1 SGHDN, CDR2 FVKESK. The CDR3 extends over 15 amino acids. CDR3 DNA: TGTGCCAGCAGGCGGACAGGATGGAACACCGGGGAGCTGTTTTTT. It specifies CASRRTGWNTGELFF.

This clonotype has more than one count but fewer than ten. The rearrangement uses TRBV14 and TRBJ2-7, with 7 bases fitting TRBD2. Germline values: CDR1 SGHDN, CDR2 FVKESK. Trimming cost V 4 bases and J 0 bases; bases outside gene matches: 3. The CDR3 is 14 residues long. CDR3 region: CASSRIAGSYEQYF. The CDR3, as DNA: TGTGCCAGCAGCCGAATAGCGGGCTCCTACGAGCAGTACTTC.

This clonotype came up many times. The gene calls are TRBV7-9 and TRBJ1-1, with TRBD1 identical over 7 bases. The germline V gene encodes CDR1 SEHNR and CDR2 FQNEAQ (reference sequence). J lost 11 bases, V lost 3 bases, and 6 bases had no gene match. This CDR3 comprises 12 residues. The CDR3 loop is CASSLGQGEAFF. The CDR3 bases are TGTGCCAGCAGCTTGGGGCAGGGGGAGGCTTTCTTT.

This clonotype was counted ten times or more. The rearrangement uses TRBV7-8 and TRBJ2-1, with 8 positions matching TRBD1. The CDR3 runs to 15 residues. Per germline, CDR1 SGHVS and CDR2 FQNEAQ. The V and J ends lost 3 bases and 7 bases, in that order; junction bases with no gene match: 8. The CDR3 sequence is CASSFGQGLGNEQFF. CDR3 DNA: TGTGCCAGCAGCTTCGGACAGGGTTTGGGAAATGAGCAGTTCTTC.

The chain has TRBV20-1 and TRBJ1-2; 12 positions match TRBD1. Germline CDR1 and CDR2: DFQATT and SNEGSKA (reference sequence). The CDR3 has 14 amino acids. Trimming took 4 bases from V and 5 from J; bases not matched to a gene: 5. The CDR3 DNA reads TGCAGTGCTACAGGGACAGGGGGCGGATATGGCTACACCTTC. Translation: CSATGTGGGYGYTF.

This clonotype was counted many times. This chain uses TRBV20-1 with TRBJ1-6; D possibly corresponds to TRBD1 (5 bases). The V gene's germline CDR1 is DFQATT and CDR2 SNEGSKA (reference sequence). Trimming cost V 5 bases and J 0 bases, with 17 bases left between them. The CDR3 totals 17 residues. This CDR3 is CSALDSGHSSYNSPLHF. The CDR3 DNA reads TGCAGTGCTCTCGACAGCGGACACAGCTCCTATAATTCACCCCTCCACTTT.

The V call is TRBV7-9, the J call TRBJ2-4, with a possible D match to TRBD1 (6 bases). The germline CDR1 and CDR2 sequences are SEHNR and FQNEAQ (reference sequence). Deletions cut 1 base from V and 10 bases from J, with 8 bases between. The CDR3 contains 12 residues. The CDR3 bases are TGTGCCAGCAGCTTAGTAGGGGGTATTCAGTACTTC. Its protein is CASSLVGGIQYF.